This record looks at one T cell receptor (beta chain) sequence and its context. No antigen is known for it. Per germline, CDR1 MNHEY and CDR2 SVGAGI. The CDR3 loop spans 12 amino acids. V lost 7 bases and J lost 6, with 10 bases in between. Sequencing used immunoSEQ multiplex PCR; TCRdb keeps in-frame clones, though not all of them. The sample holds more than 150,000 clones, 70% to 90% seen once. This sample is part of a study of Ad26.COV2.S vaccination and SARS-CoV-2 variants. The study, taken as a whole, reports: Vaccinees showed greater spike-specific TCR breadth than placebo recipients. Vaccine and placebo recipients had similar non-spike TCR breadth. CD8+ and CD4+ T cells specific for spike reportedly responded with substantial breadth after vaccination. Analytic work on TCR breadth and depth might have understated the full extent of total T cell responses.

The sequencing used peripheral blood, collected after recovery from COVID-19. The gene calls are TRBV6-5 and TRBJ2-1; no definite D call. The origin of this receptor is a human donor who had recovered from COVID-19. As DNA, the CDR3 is TGTGCCAGCACGGACGGAATCAATGAGCAGTTCTTC. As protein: CASTDGINEQFF.